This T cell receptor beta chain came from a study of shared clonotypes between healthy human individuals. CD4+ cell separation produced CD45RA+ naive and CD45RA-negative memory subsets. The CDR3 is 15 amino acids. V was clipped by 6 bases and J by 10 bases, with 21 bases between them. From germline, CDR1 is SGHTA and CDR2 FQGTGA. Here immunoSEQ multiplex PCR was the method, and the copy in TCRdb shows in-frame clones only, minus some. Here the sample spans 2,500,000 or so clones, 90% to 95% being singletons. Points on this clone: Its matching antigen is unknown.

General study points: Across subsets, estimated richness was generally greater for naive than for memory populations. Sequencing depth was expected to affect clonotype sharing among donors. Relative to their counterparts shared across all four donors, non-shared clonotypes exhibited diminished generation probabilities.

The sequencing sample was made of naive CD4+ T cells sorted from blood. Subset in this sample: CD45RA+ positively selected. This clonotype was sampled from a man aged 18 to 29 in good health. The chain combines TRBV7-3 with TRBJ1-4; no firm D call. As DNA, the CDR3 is TGTGCCAGCAGACACAGTACGGTTGGTGAAGTAAAACTGTTTTTT. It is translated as CASRHSTVGEVKLFF. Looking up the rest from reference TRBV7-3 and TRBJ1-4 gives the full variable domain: GAGVSQTPSNKVTEKGKYVELRCDPISGHTALYWYRQSLGQGPEFLIYFQGTGAADDSGLPNDRFFAVRPEGSVSTLKIQRTERGDSAVYLCASRHSTVGEVKLFFGSGTQLSVL.